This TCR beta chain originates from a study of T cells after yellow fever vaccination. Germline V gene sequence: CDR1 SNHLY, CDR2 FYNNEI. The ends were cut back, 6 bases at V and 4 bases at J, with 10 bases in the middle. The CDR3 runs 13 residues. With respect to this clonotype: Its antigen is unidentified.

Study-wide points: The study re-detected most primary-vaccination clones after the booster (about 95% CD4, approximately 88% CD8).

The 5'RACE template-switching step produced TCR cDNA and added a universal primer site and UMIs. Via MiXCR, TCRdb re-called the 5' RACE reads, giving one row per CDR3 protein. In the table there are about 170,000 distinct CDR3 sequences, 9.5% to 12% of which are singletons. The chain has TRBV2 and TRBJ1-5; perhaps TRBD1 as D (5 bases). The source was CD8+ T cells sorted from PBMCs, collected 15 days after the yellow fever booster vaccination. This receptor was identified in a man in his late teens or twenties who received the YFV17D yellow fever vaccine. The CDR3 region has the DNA TGTGCCAGCAGGGCAGGGTCAAATCAGCCCCAGCATTTT. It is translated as CASRAGSNQPQHF.